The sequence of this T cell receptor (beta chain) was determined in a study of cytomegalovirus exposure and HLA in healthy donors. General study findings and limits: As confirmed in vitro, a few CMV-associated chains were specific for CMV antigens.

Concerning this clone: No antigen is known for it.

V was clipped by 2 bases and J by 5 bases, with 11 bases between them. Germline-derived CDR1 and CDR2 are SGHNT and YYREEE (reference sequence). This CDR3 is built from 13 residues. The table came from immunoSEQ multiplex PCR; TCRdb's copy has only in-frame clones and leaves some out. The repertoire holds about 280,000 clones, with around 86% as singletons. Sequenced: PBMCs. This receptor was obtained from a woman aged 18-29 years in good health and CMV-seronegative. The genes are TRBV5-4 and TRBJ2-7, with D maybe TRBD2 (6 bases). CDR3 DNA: TGTGCCAGCAGCTTACGGGAGAGCCACGAGCAGTACTTC. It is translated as CASSLRESHEQYF.